Many counts were recorded for the clone carrying this T cell receptor beta chain. The record originates from a study of human T cells and chemical hapten exposure. Across the study: Weekly scalp doses of diphenylcyclopropenone were given to patients during the approximately 26-week study.

TCRdb redid the calling of the RACE reads with MiXCR, one entry per CDR3 protein. The repertoire includes about 40,000 distinct CDR3 sequences, approximately 3.4% of them detected once, and roughly 7.3% sits in the top ten. Time point noted: patch test 2, 6 weeks after DPC sensitization. Stated treatment: therapeutic diphenylcyclopropenone sensitization with weekly scalp DPC. Researchers sampled blood before each patch test went on. The source of this sequence is a man aged 35 to 55 with alopecia areata. Some clones in this sample may be carry-over from other donors' samples. Sample: whole blood, taken in connection with sensitization to the hapten diphenylcyclopropenone (DPC).

The CDR3 loop is CASSFQGRNTEAFF. CDR3 DNA: TGTGCCAGCAGCTTTCAGGGGAGAAACACTGAAGCTTTCTTT. V gene TRBV7-2 combines with J gene TRBJ1-1; possibly TRBD1 for D (6 bases). The ends were cut back, 3 bases at V and 2 bases at J, with 10 bases in the middle. There are 14 residues in the CDR3. In germline, CDR1 is SGHTA, CDR2 FQGNSA.